The 24 T cell receptor beta chains below were found in one sample sequenced in a study of cytomegalovirus exposure and HLA in healthy donors (dated by TCRdb to 2016 to 2017). Library preparation employed the immunoSEQ multiplex PCR assay. A mixture of 60 forward primers for TCR Vbeta segments and 13 reverse primers for TCR Jbeta segments was used in the multiplex PCR. TCRdb carries this immuneACCESS record with in-frame sequences only. Its versions omit some clonotypes, under half of them owing to an unresolved V gene in the studies checked, with the rest unexplained. Recorded for this sample are more than 150,000 clones; less than 85% of them occurred a single time. The top ten clonotypes cover approximately 1.4% of the sample. Sequenced material: PBMCs. The receptors shown here come from a girl between 10 and 17 years old in good health and CMV-seropositive.

This rearrangement joins TRBV5-4 to TRBJ1-6; D unresolved. CDR1 is SGHNT and CDR2 is YYREEE in the germline V gene (reference sequence). V lost 2 bases and J lost 2, with 11 bases in between. The length of the CDR3 is 16 residues. In nucleotides, the CDR3 is TGTGCCAGCAGCTTATCGGGGTCCACCTATAATTCACCCCTCCACTTT. Amino acids: CASSLSGSTYNSPLHF.

The rearrangement joins TRBV27 to TRBJ2-1; D gene unclear. The CDR3 is 12 residues long. Trimming pared 4 bases from V and 4 bases from J, leaving 5 bases between. CDR1 is MNHEY, CDR2 SMNVEV, per germline (reference sequence). CDR3 bases: TGTGCCAGCAGTTCCTTGTACAATGAGCAGTTCTTC. It specifies CASSSLYNEQFF.

The chain joins TRBV7-6 to TRBJ2-2; D may be TRBD2 (5 bases). Looked up from germline, CDR1 is SGHVS and CDR2 is FNYEAQ. The V end was cut by 5 bases, the J end by 6 bases, with 16 bases between. This CDR3 contains 15 residues. The CDR3 DNA reads TGTGCCAGCAGCCGAGACCTAATCGGGGCCGGGGAGCTGTTTTTT. Amino acids: CASSRDLIGAGELFF.

This chain connects TRBV5-1 to TRBJ2-2; TRBD2 might be the D (6 bases). Germline loops: CDR1 SGHRS, CDR2 YFSETQ. The CDR3 has 16 residues. Deletions cut 3 bases from V and 7 bases from J, with 19 bases between. The CDR3 DNA reads as TGCGCCAGCAGCTCAGGGACTCTGACCTCCAACGGGGAGCTGTTTTTT. This encodes CASSSGTLTSNGELFF. The full variable domain, in which reference TRBV5-1 and TRBJ2-2 provide the parts outside the CDR3, is KAGVTQTPRYLIKTRGQQVTLSCSPISGHRSVSWYQQTPGQGLQFLFEYFSETQRNKGNFPGRFSGRQFSNSRSEMNVSTLELGDSALYLCASSSGTLTSNGELFFGEGSRLTVL.

This clone was seen just once. The chain employs TRBV11-2 and TRBJ1-2; 8 bases agree with TRBD1. This CDR3 spans 14 amino acids. V lost 5 bases and J lost 0; bases outside the gene matches: 2. The germline V gene has CDR1 SGHAT and CDR2 FQNNGV. Here the CDR3 reads CASSPQGANYGYTF. The CDR3, as DNA: TGTGCCAGCAGCCCACAGGGGGCTAACTATGGCTACACCTTC.

V and J are TRBV6-1 and TRBJ2-2; D is possibly TRBD2 (6 bases). The length of the CDR3 is 15 residues. Germline loops: CDR1 MNHNS, CDR2 SASEGT. V was shortened by 4 bases and J by 3 bases, with 12 bases between the two germline ends. CDR3 nucleotides: TGTGCCAGCAGTGCCGGGACTGGCGACACCGGGGAGCTGTTTTTT. This sequence encodes CASSAGTGDTGELFF.

The chain carries TRBV18 and TRBJ2-1; 12 bases are a match to TRBD2. The CDR3 runs 16 residues. Germline V CDR1 and CDR2: KGHSH, LQKENI. V lost 1 base to trimming and J lost 8 bases; unmatched junction nucleotides: 6. The CDR3 is CASSPQLAGGLDEQFF. In DNA form, the CDR3 reads TGTGCCAGCTCACCACAGCTAGCGGGGGGGCTCGATGAGCAGTTCTTC.

V and J are TRBV5-5 and TRBJ2-1; 8 bases map to TRBD2. The V gene end was trimmed by 0 bases and the J gene end by 4 bases; junction bases not matched to a gene: 6. CDR1 is SGHKS, CDR2 YYEKEE, per germline (reference sequence). This CDR3 is built from 16 residues. The CDR3 DNA sequence: TGTGCCAGCAGCTTGGAAATGGTAGCGGGGTACAATGAGCAGTTCTTC. It yields the protein CASSLEMVAGYNEQFF.

The chain joins TRBV4-2 to TRBJ2-3; a weak D match, TRBD2 (6 bases). Per germline, CDR1 LGHNA and CDR2 YNFKEQ. V was clipped by 3 bases and J by 5 bases, with 9 bases between them. CDR3 size: 13 residues. Here the CDR3 reads CASSQGRGDTQYF. The CDR3 DNA sequence: TGTGCCAGCAGCCAGGGGCGGGGAGATACGCAGTATTTT.

The gene calls are TRBV19 and TRBJ1-1, with 8 bases matching TRBD1. V gave up 4 bases and J gave up 1 base; unmatched junction bases: 2. CDR3 length: 14 amino acids. Germline V gives CDR1 LNHDA, CDR2 SQIVND (reference sequence). DNA of the CDR3: TGTGCCAGTAGTAGTACAGGGGGGAACACTGAAGCTTTCTTT. It specifies CASSSTGGNTEAFF.

J is TRBJ2-2 and V is TRBV6-5; weak D call: TRBD1 (7 bases). Per the germline V gene, CDR1 is MNHEY and CDR2 is SVGAGI. This CDR3 region has 14 residues. Trimming removed 5 bases from V and 6 bases from J, with 13 bases in between. CDR3 sequence reads: CASSKAGGPGELFF. CDR3 nucleotides: TGTGCCAGCAGTAAGGCAGGGGGGCCCGGGGAGCTGTTTTTT.

V is TRBV5-1 and J is TRBJ2-1, with TRBD1 identical over 7 bases. Per the germline V gene, CDR1 is SGHRS and CDR2 is YFSETQ. This CDR3 is built from 14 residues. The V gene end was trimmed by 6 bases and the J gene end by 3 bases; junction bases not matched to a gene: 6. The DNA for the CDR3 is TGCGCCAGCACACAGGGGCCAGACTACAATGAGCAGTTCTTC. Encoded protein: CASTQGPDYNEQFF.

The V and J genes are TRBV10-2 and TRBJ1-2; unclear D gene. The germline V gene encodes CDR1 WSHSY and CDR2 SAAADI. CDR3 length: 13 amino acids. V dropped 2 bases and J dropped 5 bases, with 9 bases sitting between them. CDR3 coding DNA: TGCGCCAGCAGTGAGAGTAGACTTTATGGCTACACCTTC. This translates into CASSESRLYGYTF.

This clone has a handful of counts. The genes are TRBV5-4 and TRBJ1-1; D not certain. V lost 2 bases to trimming and J lost 2 bases, with 7 bases between them. Germline V CDR1 and CDR2: SGHNT, YYREEE (reference sequence). This CDR3 is built from 13 residues. CDR3 sequence reads: CASSLSHNTEAFF. Written as DNA, the CDR3 is TGTGCCAGCAGCTTAAGCCACAACACTGAAGCTTTCTTT.

This clone was seen once. The V gene is TRBV19, the J gene TRBJ1-1; D possibly corresponds to TRBD1 (5 bases). The CDR3 totals 16 residues. Looked up from germline, CDR1 is LNHDA and CDR2 is SQIVND (reference sequence). Trimming shortened V by 3 bases and J by 0 bases, and 14 bases separated the two germline ends. The CDR3 DNA follows: TGTGCCAGTAGTATTAGTATGGGGCCGTTGAACACTGAAGCTTTCTTT. This codes for CASSISMGPLNTEAFF.

The chain links TRBV14 to TRBJ2-5; 7 bases match TRBD2. The CDR3 loop spans 17 amino acids. CDR1 is SGHDN and CDR2 is FVKESK in the germline V gene. V was clipped by 0 bases and J by 2 bases; unmatched bases: 9. CDR3 coding DNA: TGTGCCAGCAGCCAAGATCGGAGCGGGGTGAGGCAAGAGACCCAGTACTTC. Translated: CASSQDRSGVRQETQYF.

V usage is TRBV6-1 and J usage is TRBJ1-2, with a possible D match to TRBD1 (6 bases). There are 14 residues in the CDR3. Trimming removed 0 bases from V and 4 bases from J, with 9 bases in between. Germline V gives CDR1 MNHNS, CDR2 SASEGT. The CDR3, as DNA: TGTGCCAGCAGTGAAGCGGGGGACACCTATGGCTACACCTTC. Translation gives CASSEAGDTYGYTF.

The V and J genes are TRBV19 and TRBJ1-5, with a weak D call TRBD1 (6 bases). The V and J ends lost 7 bases and 0 bases respectively, with 13 bases between them. CDR1 LNHDA and CDR2 SQIVND come from the germline V gene (reference sequence). This CDR3 is 15 amino acids long. CDR3 bases: TGTGCCAGTAAGGGGGTCCGAAATAGCAATCAGCCCCAGCATTTT. Protein product: CASKGVRNSNQPQHF.

For this clone: A junction end diverges from the germline sequence, so it may reflect a read error. The chain links TRBV5-1 to TRBJ1-2, with TRBD1 matching over 9 bases. Germline lookup yields CDR1 SGHRS and CDR2 YFSETQ. This CDR3 region has 13 residues. CDR3 DNA sequence: TGCGCCAGCAGCTTGATCGGGACAGGGTTATCCCGCTTC. Translating it yields CASSLIGTGLSRF.

The gene calls are TRBV7-9 and TRBJ2-3; possible D gene TRBD2, 6 bases. Trimming cost V 0 bases and J 6 bases, with 13 bases left between them. Per germline, CDR1 SEHNR and CDR2 FQNEAQ (reference sequence). The CDR3 totals 15 residues. The CDR3 reads CASSLAGVLADTQYF. DNA for the CDR3: TGTGCCAGCAGCTTAGCGGGGGTGCTAGCGGATACGCAGTATTTT.

The chain combines TRBV2 with TRBJ2-5, with a weak D call TRBD1 (6 bases). This CDR3 has 14 residues. Germline V gene lookup returns CDR1 SNHLY and CDR2 FYNNEI. Trimming removed 6 bases from V and 2 bases from J, with 13 bases in between. CDR3 protein: CASRAGDKQETQYF. The CDR3 DNA reads as TGTGCCAGCAGAGCCGGGGACAAGCAAGAGACCCAGTACTTC.

J is TRBJ2-1 and V is TRBV10-3, with D possibly being TRBD2 (6 bases). The CDR3 is 14 residues long. The V gene lost 4 bases and the J gene lost 9 bases, with 16 bases spanning the gap. Germline assignment: CDR1 ENHRY and CDR2 SYGVKD. The CDR3 DNA sequence: TGTGCCATCAGTGCTCAGGAGGGTGCCGTTGAGCAGTTCTTC. This sequence encodes CAISAQEGAVEQFF.

V is TRBV4-1 and J is TRBJ1-2, with D perhaps matching TRBD1 (5 bases). V was shortened by 3 bases and J by 6 bases, with 14 bases between the two germline ends. The V gene's germline CDR1 is MGHRA and CDR2 YSYEKL. CDR3 size: 14 residues. The CDR3 protein is CASSHKTDIHGYTF. CDR3 nucleotide sequence: TGCGCCAGCAGCCACAAGACAGATATCCATGGCTACACCTTC.

The rearrangement links TRBV29-1 to TRBJ1-1; the match to TRBD1 covers 8 bases. The CDR3 consists of 16 residues. Trimming removed 7 bases from V and 0 bases from J; junction bases left unmatched: 13. Germline V CDR1 and CDR2: SQVTM, ANQGSEA. CDR3 amino acids: CSARFGTGSVNTEAFF. The CDR3, as DNA: TGCAGCGCCCGCTTTGGGACAGGCAGTGTGAACACTGAAGCTTTCTTT.